This T cell receptor beta chain was identified during a study of CD4 T cells in relation to SARS-CoV-2 and coronaviruses. Profiling relied on immunoSEQ multiplex PCR, and the TCRdb table lists in-frame clones only, not all of them. The data show 25,000 to 30,000 clones, just under 75% seen once. As regards this clone: Its antigen is currently unknown.

CD4+ T cells from unexposed donors were obtained before the COVID-19 pandemic (2011-2018). CD4+ T cells were isolated from the cells after 10 days of culture. The source of this sequence is a human donor in good health. Material for sequencing was CD4+ T cells from PBMCs, cultured in vitro.

The CDR3 protein is CASSFGASYEQYF. CDR3 nucleotide sequence: TGTGCCAGCAGTTTCGGGGCCTCCTACGAGCAGTACTTC. The chain joins TRBV27 to TRBJ2-7, with D perhaps given as TRBD1 or TRBD2 (5 bases each). With 3 bases removed from V and 0 bases from J, the gap between germline ends came to 6 bases. The germline CDR1 and CDR2 sequences are MNHEY and SMNVEV (reference sequence). The CDR3 sequence is 13 residues long.